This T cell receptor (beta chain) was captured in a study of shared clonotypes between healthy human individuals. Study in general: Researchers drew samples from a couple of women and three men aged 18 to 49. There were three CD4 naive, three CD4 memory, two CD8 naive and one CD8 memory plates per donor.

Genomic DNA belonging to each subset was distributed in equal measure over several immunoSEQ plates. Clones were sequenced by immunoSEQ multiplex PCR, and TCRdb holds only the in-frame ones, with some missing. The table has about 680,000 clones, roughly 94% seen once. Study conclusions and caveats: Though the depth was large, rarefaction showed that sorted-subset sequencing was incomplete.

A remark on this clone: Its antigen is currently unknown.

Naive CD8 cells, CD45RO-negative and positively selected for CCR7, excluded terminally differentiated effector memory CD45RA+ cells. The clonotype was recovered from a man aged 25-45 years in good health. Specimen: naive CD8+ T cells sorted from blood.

The CDR3 loop is CASGFLTATNYGYTF. CDR3 sequence (DNA): TGTGCCAGCGGGTTCCTGACTGCGACGAACTATGGCTACACCTTC. This sequence joins TRBV6-5 and TRBJ1-2; D ambiguous. This CDR3 is built from 15 residues. CDR1 and CDR2 (germline): MNHEY, SVGAGI. Between the trimmed V and J ends, which lost 8 bases and 2 bases, there was a span of 18 bases.